This TCR beta chain was sequenced for a study of T cell responses to AZD1222 COVID-19 vaccine. Only in-frame clones appear in the TCRdb table, and some are missing; sequencing was by immunoSEQ multiplex PCR. The sample carries approximately 140,000 clones, 90% to 95% recorded once. Germline V lookup: CDR1 MNHEY, CDR2 SVGAGI. The CDR3 is made up of 15 amino acids. The V gene end was trimmed by 4 bases and the J gene end by 0 bases; junction bases not matched to a gene: 4. This sequence joins TRBV6-5 and TRBJ2-3; 7 bases line up with TRBD2. Source: peripheral blood, taken on day 0 of AZD1222 vaccination. This TCR came from an adult in good health. The CDR3 reads CASSSPSGSTDTQYF. CDR3 sequence (DNA): TGTGCCAGCAGTTCCCCTAGCGGCAGCACAGATACGCAGTATTTT.